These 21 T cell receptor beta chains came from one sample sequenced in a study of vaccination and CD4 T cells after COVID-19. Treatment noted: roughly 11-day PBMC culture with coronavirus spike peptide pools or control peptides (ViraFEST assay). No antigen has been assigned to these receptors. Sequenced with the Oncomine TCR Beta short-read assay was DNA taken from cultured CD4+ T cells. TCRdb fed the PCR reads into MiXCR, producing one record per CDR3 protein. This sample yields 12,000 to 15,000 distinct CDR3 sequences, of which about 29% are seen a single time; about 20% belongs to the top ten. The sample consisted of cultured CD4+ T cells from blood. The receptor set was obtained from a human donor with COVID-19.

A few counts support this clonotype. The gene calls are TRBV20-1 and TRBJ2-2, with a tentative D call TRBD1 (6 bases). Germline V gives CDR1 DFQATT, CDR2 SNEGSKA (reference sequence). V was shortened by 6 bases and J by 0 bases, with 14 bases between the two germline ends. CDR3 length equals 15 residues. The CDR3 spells CSAPGHDANTGELFF. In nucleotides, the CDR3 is TGCAGTGCACCGGGACACGATGCGAACACCGGGGAGCTGTTTTTT.

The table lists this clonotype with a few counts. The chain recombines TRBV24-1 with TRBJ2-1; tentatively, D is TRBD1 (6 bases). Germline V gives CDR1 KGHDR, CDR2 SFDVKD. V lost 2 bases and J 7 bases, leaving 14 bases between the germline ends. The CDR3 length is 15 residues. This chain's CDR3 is CATSDWTVRGNEQFF. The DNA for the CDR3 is TGTGCCACCAGTGATTGGACAGTTAGGGGGAATGAGCAGTTCTTC.

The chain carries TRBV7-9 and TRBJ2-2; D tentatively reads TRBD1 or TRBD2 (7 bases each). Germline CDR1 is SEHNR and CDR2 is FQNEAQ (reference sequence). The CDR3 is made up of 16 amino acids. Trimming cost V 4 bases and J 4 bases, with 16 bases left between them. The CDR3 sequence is CASSSQGRVATGELFF. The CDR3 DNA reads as TGTGCCAGCAGCTCACAGGGGAGGGTGGCCACCGGGGAGCTGTTTTTT.

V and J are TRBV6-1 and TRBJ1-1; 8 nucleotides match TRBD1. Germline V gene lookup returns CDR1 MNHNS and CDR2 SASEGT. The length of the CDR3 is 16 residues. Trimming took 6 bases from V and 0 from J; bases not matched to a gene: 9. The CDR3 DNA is TGTGCCAGCAGGAAGGCAGCGACAGGGGTGAACACTGAAGCTTTCTTT. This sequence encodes CASRKAATGVNTEAFF.

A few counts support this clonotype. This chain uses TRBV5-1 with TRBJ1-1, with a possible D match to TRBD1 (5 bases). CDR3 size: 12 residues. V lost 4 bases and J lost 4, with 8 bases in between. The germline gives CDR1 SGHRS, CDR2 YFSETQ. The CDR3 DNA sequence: TGCGCCAGCAGCCGGGACGGCACTGAAGCTTTCTTT. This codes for CASSRDGTEAFF.

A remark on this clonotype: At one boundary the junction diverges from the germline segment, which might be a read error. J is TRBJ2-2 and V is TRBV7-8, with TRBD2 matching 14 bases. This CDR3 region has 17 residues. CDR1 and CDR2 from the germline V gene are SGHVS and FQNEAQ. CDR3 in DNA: TGTGCCAGCAGCTTATCGACTAGCGGGGGGGCAGGCGGGGTGCTGTTTTTT. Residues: CASSLSTSGGAGGVLFF.

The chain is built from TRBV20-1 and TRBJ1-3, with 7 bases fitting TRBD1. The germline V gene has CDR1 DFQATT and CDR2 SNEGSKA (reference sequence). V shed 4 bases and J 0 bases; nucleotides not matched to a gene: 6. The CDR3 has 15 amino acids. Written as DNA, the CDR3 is TGCAGTGCTACGCCGGGACAGATCTCTGGAAACACCATATATTTT. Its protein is CSATPGQISGNTIYF.

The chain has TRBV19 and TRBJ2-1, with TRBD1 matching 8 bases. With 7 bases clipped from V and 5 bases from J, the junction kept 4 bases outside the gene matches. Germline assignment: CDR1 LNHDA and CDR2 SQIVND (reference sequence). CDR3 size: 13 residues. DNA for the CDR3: TGTGCCAGTAAGAGACAGGGGCACAATGAGCAGTTCTTC. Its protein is CASKRQGHNEQFF.

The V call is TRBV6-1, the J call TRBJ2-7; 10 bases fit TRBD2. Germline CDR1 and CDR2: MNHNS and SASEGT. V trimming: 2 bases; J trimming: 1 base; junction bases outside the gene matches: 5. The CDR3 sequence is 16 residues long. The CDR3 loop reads CASSERSGGVSYEQYF. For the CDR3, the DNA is TGTGCCAGCAGTGAACGGAGCGGGGGGGTGTCCTACGAGCAGTACTTC.

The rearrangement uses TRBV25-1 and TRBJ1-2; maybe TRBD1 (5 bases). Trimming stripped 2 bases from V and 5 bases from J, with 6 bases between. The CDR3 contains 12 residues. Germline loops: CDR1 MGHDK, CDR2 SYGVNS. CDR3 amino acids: CASSEQGYGYTF. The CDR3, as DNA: TGTGCCAGCAGTGAACAGGGATATGGCTACACCTTC.

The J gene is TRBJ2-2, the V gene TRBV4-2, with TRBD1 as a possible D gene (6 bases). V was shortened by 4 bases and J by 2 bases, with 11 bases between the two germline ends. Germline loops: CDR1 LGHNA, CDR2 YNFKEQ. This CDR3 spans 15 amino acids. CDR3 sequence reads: CASSPRQDNTGELFF. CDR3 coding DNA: TGTGCCAGCAGCCCGCGACAGGACAACACCGGGGAGCTGTTTTTT.

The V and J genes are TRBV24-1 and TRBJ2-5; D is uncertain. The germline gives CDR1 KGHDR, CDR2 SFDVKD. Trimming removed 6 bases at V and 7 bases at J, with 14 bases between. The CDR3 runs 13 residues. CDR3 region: CATSPGPVMTQYF. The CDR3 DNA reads TGTGCCACCAGTCCGGGCCCCGTGATGACCCAGTACTTC.

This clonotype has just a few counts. This CDR3 is CASSAPTGANGYTF. CDR3 nucleotides: TGTGCCAGCAGCGCCCCGACAGGGGCGAATGGCTACACCTTC. The chain employs TRBV5-6 and TRBJ1-2; 8 nucleotides line up with TRBD1. The V segment lost 4 bases and the J segment 6 bases; nucleotides outside the gene matches: 8. The CDR3 consists of 14 residues. Germline V gene sequence: CDR1 SGHDT, CDR2 YYEEEE.

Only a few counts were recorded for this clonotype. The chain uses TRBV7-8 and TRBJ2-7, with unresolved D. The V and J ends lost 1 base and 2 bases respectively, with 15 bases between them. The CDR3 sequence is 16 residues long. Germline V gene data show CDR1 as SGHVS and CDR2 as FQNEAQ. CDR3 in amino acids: CASSLEDPAEPYEQYF. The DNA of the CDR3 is TGTGCCAGCAGCTTAGAAGACCCAGCCGAGCCCTACGAGCAGTACTTC.

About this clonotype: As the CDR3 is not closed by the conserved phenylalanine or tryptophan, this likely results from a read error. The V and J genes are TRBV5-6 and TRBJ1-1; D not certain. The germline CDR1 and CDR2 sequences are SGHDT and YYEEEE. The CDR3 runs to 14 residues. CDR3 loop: CASSFRGLNTEAFS. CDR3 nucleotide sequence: TGTGCCAGTAGCTTCCGGGGATTGAACACTGAAGCTTTCTCT.

The CDR3, as DNA: TGTGCCAGCAGTCCCAGAACCGGGACAGGGGGTCAGCCCCAGCATTTT. Encoded protein: CASSPRTGTGGQPQHF. The J gene is TRBJ1-5, the V gene TRBV6-1; the match to TRBD1 covers 11 bases. CDR1 and CDR2 from the germline V gene are MNHNS and SASEGT. Trimming at V came to 5 bases and at J to 6 bases, leaving 9 bases not matched to a gene. The CDR3 has 16 amino acids.

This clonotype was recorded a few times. CDR3 loop: CASNLPGRNNSPLHF. CDR3 in DNA: TGTGCCAGCAACTTACCGGGACGGAATAATTCACCCCTCCACTTT. V is TRBV6-4 and J is TRBJ1-6, with D tentatively TRBD1 (5 bases). The CDR3 is made up of 15 amino acids. CDR1 is MRHNA, CDR2 SNTAGT, per germline. Trimming removed 7 bases from V and 5 bases from J, with 15 bases in between.

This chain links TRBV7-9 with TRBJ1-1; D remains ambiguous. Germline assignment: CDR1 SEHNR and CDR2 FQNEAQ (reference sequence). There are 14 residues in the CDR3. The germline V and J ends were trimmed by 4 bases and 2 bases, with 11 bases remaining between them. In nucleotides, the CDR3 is TGTGCCAGCAGCTCTGGACTGCCCAACACTGAAGCTTTCTTT. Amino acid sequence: CASSSGLPNTEAFF.

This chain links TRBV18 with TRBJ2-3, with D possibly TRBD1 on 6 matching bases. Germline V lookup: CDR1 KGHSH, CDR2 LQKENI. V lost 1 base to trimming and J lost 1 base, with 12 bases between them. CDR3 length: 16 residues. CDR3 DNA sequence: TGTGCCAGCTCACCACAAGGCAGGGGAGGCACAGATACGCAGTATTTT. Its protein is CASSPQGRGGTDTQYF.

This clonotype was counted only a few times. The CDR3 coding sequence is TGTGCCAGCAGTTTAGGGGGCGCGAACACCGGGGAGCTGTTTTTT. Protein product: CASSLGGANTGELFF. The rearrangement links TRBV12-3 or TRBV12-4 to TRBJ2-2; tentative D call: TRBD1 (5 bases). The CDR3 consists of 15 residues. The ends were cut back, 1 base at V and 0 bases at J, with 6 bases in the middle.

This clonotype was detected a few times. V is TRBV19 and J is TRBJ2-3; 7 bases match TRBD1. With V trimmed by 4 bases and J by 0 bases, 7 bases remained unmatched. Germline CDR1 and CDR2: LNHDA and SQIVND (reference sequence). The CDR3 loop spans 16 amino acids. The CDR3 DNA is TGTGCCAGTAGTACCACAAGACAGGGTAGCACAGATACGCAGTATTTT. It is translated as CASSTTRQGSTDTQYF.